This T cell receptor (beta chain) was identified in a study of blood T cells in healthy people across ages. A J-beta primer mix and a sample-barcoded 5' primer were used in a second PCR of about 7 to 12 cycles. There were at least 2.5 million CDR3-containing paired-end reads obtained from each sample. MiXCR was run by TCRdb on the 5' RACE reads, yielding one entry per CDR3 protein. The sample contains about a million distinct CDR3 sequences, 30% to 40% of which appear only once. The germline CDR1 and CDR2 sequences are DFQATT and SNEGSKA (reference sequence). V was clipped by 7 bases and J by 1 base, with 24 bases between them. The CDR3 length is 17 residues. In each sample, at least 7 million PBMCs were isolated.

The source is a man younger than 30 in good health. This chain uses TRBV20-1 with TRBJ2-3; D may be TRBD1 (5 bases). The sample was blood. For the CDR3, the DNA is TGCAGTGGAGAGAGCAGGGCAGTGAAGGGCGGCACAGATACGCAGTATTTT. It translates to CSGESRAVKGGTDTQYF.